These 28 T cell receptor beta chains were sequenced from one sample in a study of stem cell transplantation in POMP-related autoinflammatory disease. Method: immunoSEQ multiplex PCR; TCRdb's copy keeps in-frame clones and lacks some. Of about 1,400 clones listed, 60% to 85% are singletons. Sequenced: CD8+ T cells from PBMCs. The origin of the receptors is a human donor in good health.

The chain links TRBV19 to TRBJ1-4; D may be TRBD1 (5 bases). Between the trimmed V and J ends, which lost 3 bases and 8 bases, there was a span of 7 bases. CDR1 LNHDA and CDR2 SQIVND come from the germline V gene (reference sequence). CDR3 length: 12 amino acids. CDR3 coding DNA: TGTGCCAGTAGTATGGGGCCGGAAAAACTGTTTTTT. This sequence encodes CASSMGPEKLFF.

The chain combines TRBV28 with TRBJ1-5; D is uncertain. The CDR3 has 14 residues. V was shortened by 5 bases and J by 3 bases, with 11 bases between the two germline ends. CDR1 MDHEN and CDR2 SYDVKM come from the germline V gene. The CDR3 nucleotides are TGTGCCAGCAGTGAACTGGGGAACAATCAGCCCCAGCATTTT. This gives the protein CASSELGNNQPQHF.

Only one count was recorded for this clone. The V gene is TRBV28, the J gene TRBJ1-2; TRBD1 might be the D (5 bases). The CDR3 has 14 residues. Trimming cost V 5 bases and J 0 bases, with 10 bases left between them. Germline values: CDR1 MDHEN, CDR2 SYDVKM. The CDR3 loop is CASSPGLANYGYTF. CDR3 DNA sequence: TGTGCCAGCAGTCCAGGGCTTGCTAACTATGGCTACACCTTC.

This clone was detected only a few times. This chain links TRBV4-3 with TRBJ2-4; D not resolved. CDR3 length: 17 residues. Deletions cut 0 bases from V and 0 bases from J, with 12 bases between. The germline CDR1 and CDR2 sequences are LGHNA and YSLEER. The CDR3 region is CASSQDATLLAKNIQYF. DNA for the CDR3: TGCGCCAGCAGCCAAGATGCCACCTTATTAGCCAAAAACATTCAGTACTTC.

The CDR3 region has the DNA TGCGCCAGCAGCGGTACCGCCTACGAGCAGTACTTC. Translated: CASSGTAYEQYF. This sequence joins TRBV5-1 and TRBJ2-7; no definite D call. Trimming took 4 bases from V and 2 from J, leaving 7 bases between them. CDR3 length: 12 residues. Germline assignment: CDR1 SGHRS and CDR2 YFSETQ.

The chain's CDR3 is CASSPPSGAEVEQYF. The CDR3 coding sequence is TGTGCCAGCAGCCCCCCCTCTGGGGCCGAGGTTGAGCAGTACTTC. The V and J genes are TRBV9 and TRBJ2-7; a weak D match, TRBD1 (5 bases). Looked up from germline, CDR1 is SGDLS and CDR2 is YYNGEE. This CDR3 comprises 15 residues. Trimming took off 4 bases at V and 7 bases at J, with 21 bases between the two ends.

The rearrangement joins TRBV6-1 to TRBJ2-4; D not certain. V shed 3 bases and J shed 8 bases, with 14 bases lying between them. The CDR3 is made up of 14 amino acids. The V gene's germline CDR1 is MNHNS and CDR2 SASEGT. CDR3: CASSDSSFRDIQYF. The CDR3 bases are TGTGCCAGCAGTGATAGCAGCTTTCGGGACATTCAGTACTTC.

The genes are TRBV5-6 and TRBJ1-2; D is unresolved. This CDR3 has 15 amino acids. The V and J ends lost 4 bases and 6 bases respectively, with 19 bases between them. Germline V CDR1 and CDR2: SGHDT, YYEEEE. CDR3 amino acids: CASSHWVDPGHGYTF. CDR3 bases: TGTGCCAGCAGCCATTGGGTAGACCCCGGACATGGCTACACCTTC.

In its sample, this clone ranks as large (0.1 to 1%). V is TRBV13 and J is TRBJ2-7; 7 bases agree with TRBD1. The junction had 11 bases not matched to a gene; V was cut back by 4 bases and J by 2 bases. CDR1 is PRHDT and CDR2 is FYEKMQ in the germline V gene (reference sequence). This CDR3 region has 16 residues. For the CDR3, the DNA is TGTGCCAGCAGCTACAGGGGACCCCCCTCCCCCTACGAGCAGTACTTC. It is translated as CASSYRGPPSPYEQYF.

The chain has TRBV5-1 and TRBJ2-1, with 10 bases identical to TRBD2. V shed 5 bases, J shed 2 bases, and the junction held 4 bases outside the gene matches. There are 15 residues in the CDR3. The germline V gene encodes CDR1 SGHRS and CDR2 YFSETQ. The CDR3 nucleotides read TGCGCCAGCAGTTTTAGCGGGGGGACCTACAATGAGCAGTTCTTC. Translating it yields CASSFSGGTYNEQFF.

The chain uses TRBV5-1 and TRBJ2-1, with D perhaps TRBD2 (5 bases). CDR1 is SGHRS, CDR2 YFSETQ, per germline. Trimming shortened V by 0 bases and J by 1 base, and 11 bases separated the two germline ends. This CDR3 is 16 amino acids long. The CDR3 bases are TGCGCCAGCAGCTTGGGTCTAGCCCTTTCCTACAATGAGCAGTTCTTC. Its protein product is CASSLGLALSYNEQFF.

This chain uses TRBV5-6 with TRBJ2-5, with TRBD2 identical over 11 bases. The length of the CDR3 is 18 residues. The germline CDR1 and CDR2 sequences are SGHDT and YYEEEE. The trim removed 1 base at V and 5 bases at J, leaving 13 bases unmatched. CDR3 region: CASSLLASGGTTDETQYF. In DNA form, the CDR3 reads TGTGCCAGCAGCTTGCTGGCTAGCGGGGGGACAACTGATGAGACCCAGTACTTC.

The rearrangement joins TRBV4-3 to TRBJ2-2; 11 bases are shared with TRBD2. The germline CDR1 and CDR2 sequences are LGHNA and YSLEER. CDR3 length equals 16 residues. J was trimmed by 4 bases and V by 4 bases; bases with no gene match: 5. The CDR3 is CASSPLLAGGTGELFF. In DNA form, the CDR3 reads TGCGCCAGCAGCCCACTTCTAGCGGGGGGCACCGGGGAGCTGTTTTTT.

Here the CDR3 reads CASSMGSSYEQYF. CDR3 sequence (DNA): TGTGCCAGTAGTATGGGCAGCTCCTACGAGCAGTACTTC. The chain uses TRBV19 and TRBJ2-7; D ambiguous. The CDR3 sequence is 13 residues long. Trimming shortened V by 3 bases and J by 0 bases, and 6 bases separated the two germline ends. The V gene's germline CDR1 is LNHDA and CDR2 SQIVND (reference sequence).

The chain employs TRBV6-1 and TRBJ1-2; D is possibly TRBD1 (6 bases). The CDR3 spans 15 residues. V was pared by 3 bases and J by 4 bases, with 15 bases between. Germline V gene data show CDR1 as MNHNS and CDR2 as SASEGT. The CDR3 loop is CASSEVDSSSYGYTF. In DNA, the CDR3 is TGTGCCAGCAGTGAGGTGGACAGTTCTTCCTATGGCTACACCTTC.

The rearrangement joins TRBV9 to TRBJ2-7; 7 bases agree with TRBD2. V shed 0 bases, J shed 0 bases, and the junction held 3 bases outside the gene matches. In germline, CDR1 is SGDLS, CDR2 YYNGEE. The CDR3 covers 15 residues. This chain's CDR3 is CASSVEGLHSYEQYF. DNA of the CDR3: TGTGCCAGCAGCGTAGAGGGACTACACTCCTACGAGCAGTACTTC.

The chain links TRBV6-5 to TRBJ2-7, with 8 nucleotides matching TRBD2. V lost 0 bases and J lost 4; bases outside the gene matches: 2. This CDR3 spans 14 amino acids. From germline, CDR1 is MNHEY and CDR2 SVGAGI. The CDR3 loop is CASSYSTGGYEQYF. CDR3 DNA sequence: TGTGCCAGCAGTTACTCGACGGGGGGGTACGAGCAGTACTTC.

J is TRBJ1-5 and V is TRBV19; D not certain. CDR1 is LNHDA and CDR2 is SQIVND in the germline V gene (reference sequence). The CDR3 consists of 14 residues. V dropped 9 bases and J dropped 2 bases, with 14 bases sitting between them. In DNA, the CDR3 is TGTGCCAGCGGACTTGGTATTGGCAATCAGCCCCAGCATTTT. Translating it yields CASGLGIGNQPQHF.

This clone was observed a few times. This chain uses TRBV15 with TRBJ2-7; 9 nucleotides line up with TRBD1. CDR1 is LNHNV and CDR2 is YYDKDF in the germline V gene (reference sequence). With V trimmed by 4 bases and J by 4 bases, 2 bases remained unmatched. The CDR3 is 13 amino acids. The CDR3 region is CATSTGQGYEQYF. The CDR3 DNA is TGTGCCACCAGCACGGGACAGGGATACGAGCAGTACTTC.

This chain connects TRBV13 to TRBJ2-5; a weak D match, TRBD1 (6 bases). Germline V CDR1 and CDR2: PRHDT, FYEKMQ (reference sequence). This CDR3 spans 15 amino acids. Trimming stripped 5 bases from V and 2 bases from J, with 15 bases between. In nucleotides, the CDR3 is TGTGCCAGCAGCCACGTGGGGGCAGGGCAAGAGACCCAGTACTTC. Its protein is CASSHVGAGQETQYF.

The table lists this clone with a few counts. The V gene is TRBV5-4, the J gene TRBJ2-5; 9 bases match TRBD2. V was clipped by 0 bases and J by 5 bases; unmatched bases: 5. Germline loops: CDR1 SGHNT, CDR2 YYREEE (reference sequence). This CDR3 is 15 amino acids long. Here the CDR3 reads CASSLELAGVETQYF. The CDR3 DNA is TGTGCCAGCAGCTTGGAACTAGCGGGCGTGGAGACCCAGTACTTC.

The chain combines TRBV28 with TRBJ1-6; a possible D gene is TRBD1 (5 bases). The CDR3 runs 14 residues. The germline V gene encodes CDR1 MDHEN and CDR2 SYDVKM. V was shortened by 6 bases and J by 7 bases, with 13 bases between the two germline ends. The CDR3 DNA is TGTGCCAGCAGCAGTGGGGGAGGCAATTCACCCCTCCACTTT. Translating it yields CASSSGGGNSPLHF.

The chain couples TRBV28 to TRBJ1-1; TRBD1 is a possible D gene (5 bases). Trimming took off 5 bases at V and 4 bases at J, with 14 bases between the two ends. In germline, CDR1 is MDHEN, CDR2 SYDVKM. This CDR3 is built from 14 residues. In DNA, the CDR3 is TGTGCCAGCAGTCTCCCTACGGGGGTCACTGAAGCTTTCTTT. Protein: CASSLPTGVTEAFF.

This chain joins TRBV13 and TRBJ2-7; D is tentatively TRBD1 or TRBD2 (5 bases each). Looked up from germline, CDR1 is PRHDT and CDR2 is FYEKMQ (reference sequence). The CDR3 is 14 residues long. Trimming took off 1 base at V and 0 bases at J, with 7 bases between the two ends. CDR3 coding DNA: TGTGCCAGCAGCTTAGCGGGGCTCTCCTACGAGCAGTACTTC. Its translation: CASSLAGLSYEQYF.

The J gene is TRBJ2-7, the V gene TRBV5-5; D remains ambiguous. CDR3 length equals 13 residues. The V end was cut by 0 bases, the J end by 3 bases, with 7 bases between. The germline V gene has CDR1 SGHKS and CDR2 YYEKEE (reference sequence). CDR3 nucleotide sequence: TGTGCCAGCAGCTTGGGCACTTACTACGAGCAGTACTTC. Its protein is CASSLGTYYEQYF.

The rearrangement links TRBV7-6 to TRBJ2-2; D gene ambiguous. The CDR3 has 14 amino acids. Trimming removed 1 base at V and 6 bases at J, with 9 bases between. The germline V gene has CDR1 SGHVS and CDR2 FNYEAQ. The CDR3 sequence is CASSLDSGPGELFF. For the CDR3, the DNA is TGTGCCAGCAGCTTAGACTCAGGCCCCGGGGAGCTGTTTTTT.

The chain joins TRBV5-4 to TRBJ1-1; TRBD1 is a possible D gene (5 bases). The CDR3 loop spans 13 amino acids. CDR1 and CDR2 (germline): SGHNT, YYREEE (reference sequence). V was shortened by 6 bases and J by 1 base, with 10 bases between the two germline ends. The CDR3 DNA follows: TGTGCCAGCAACCCAGGGTCGAACACTGAAGCTTTCTTT. The encoded protein is CASNPGSNTEAFF.

The J gene is TRBJ1-2, the V gene TRBV4-3; D possibly corresponds to TRBD1 (5 bases). Trimming took 5 bases from V and 7 from J, leaving 17 bases between them. The CDR3 runs to 14 residues. Germline V lookup: CDR1 LGHNA, CDR2 YSLEER. CDR3: CASSSTRGGPGYTF. The CDR3 region has the DNA TGCGCCAGCAGCTCCACACGCGGGGGACCTGGCTACACCTTC.